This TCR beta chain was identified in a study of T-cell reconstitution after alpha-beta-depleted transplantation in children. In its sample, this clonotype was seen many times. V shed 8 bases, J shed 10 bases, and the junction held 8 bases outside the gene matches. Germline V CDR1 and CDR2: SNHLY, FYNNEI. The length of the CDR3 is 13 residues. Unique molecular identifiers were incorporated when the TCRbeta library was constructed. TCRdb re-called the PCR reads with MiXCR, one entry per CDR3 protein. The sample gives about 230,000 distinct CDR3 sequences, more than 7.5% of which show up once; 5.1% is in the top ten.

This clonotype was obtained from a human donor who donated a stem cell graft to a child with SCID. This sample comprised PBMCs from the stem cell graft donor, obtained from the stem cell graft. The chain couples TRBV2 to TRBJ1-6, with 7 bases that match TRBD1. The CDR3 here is CASREDRTSPLHF. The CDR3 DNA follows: TGTGCCAGCCGGGAGGACAGGACCTCACCCCTCCACTTT.